Listed below are T cell receptor beta chains from one sample, sequenced in a study of T cell responses to AZD1222 COVID-19 vaccine. TCRdb's table, derived via immunoSEQ multiplex PCR, lists solely in-frame clones and lacks some. The sample has roughly 150,000 clones, approximately 92% seen once; the top ten hold roughly 7.1%. This specimen consisted of peripheral blood, obtained 28 days after the second AZD1222 dose. The receptors originated from an adult who received the AZD1222 COVID-19 vaccine. CDR3s include the opening cysteine and the closing phenylalanine or tryptophan. The D gene is left open where the match is weak. Not all rows give a size; the values are once, few, many and, for expanded clones, a class.

v_call,clone_size,d_call,j_call,cdr3_nt,cdr3_aa
TRBV1,.,.,TRBJ1-5,TGCACCAGCAGCCGAAAGAGTCAGCCCCAGCATTTT,CTSSRKSQPQHF
TRBV5-1,.,.,TRBJ1-6,TGCGCCAGCTCCCCCGGGACTTCACCCCTCCACTTT,CASSPGTSPLHF
TRBV4-3,.,.,TRBJ1-1,TGCGCCAGCAGCCCGGACCCTCAAGGGACTGAAGCTTTCTTT,CASSPDPQGTEAFF
TRBV6-4,.,.,TRBJ2-3,TGTGCCAGCAGCTACAGGGTCACAGATACGCAGTATTTT,CASSYRVTDTQYF
TRBV16,.,.,TRBJ1-1,TGTGCCAGCAGCCAACAAGTAGGGTCCCTTGAAGCTTTCTTT,CASSQQVGSLEAFF
TRBV7-3,.,TRBD1,TRBJ2-5,TGTGCCAGCAGCCAAGGGGGCGTTGAGACCCAGTACTTC,CASSQGGVETQYF
TRBV19,.,.,TRBJ2-6,TGTGCCAGTAGTTCCTGGGGGCTCGGGGCCAACGTCCTGACTTTC,CASSSWGLGANVLTF
TRBV12-1,.,.,TRBJ2-3,TGTGCCGGTGGCTTGGGGGGCACAGATACGCAGTATTTT,CAGGLGGTDTQYF
TRBV7-9,.,TRBD1,TRBJ1-1,TGTGCCAGCGGTAAACAGGGGGCTGTTGGGGTGAACACTGAAGCTTTCTTT,CASGKQGAVGVNTEAFF
TRBV3-1/TRBV3-2,.,.,TRBJ2-7,TGTGCCAGCTCCCAGGGATTTAAGATCGGCGAGCAGTACTTC,CASSQGFKIGEQYF
TRBV28,.,.,TRBJ1-6,TGTGCCAGCAGGATACCCCCGGGGGGGTTATCGACACCCCTCCACTTT,CASRIPPGGLSTPLHF
TRBV5-4,.,.,TRBJ2-1,TGTGCCAGCAGCTTGGTGGACTCTTACAATGAGCAGTTCTTC,CASSLVDSYNEQFF
TRBV3-1/TRBV3-2,.,.,TRBJ1-3,TGTGCCAGCAGCCAGGACCCGGCGGCTGGAAACACCATATATTTT,CASSQDPAAGNTIYF
TRBV9,.,.,TRBJ1-4,TGTGCCAGCAGTGGGGACGGATATAATGAAAAACTGTTTTTT,CASSGDGYNEKLFF
TRBV5-5,.,TRBD1,TRBJ2-3,TGTGCCAGCAGGTGGGACAGGGCCAGGACAGATACGCAGTATTTT,CASRWDRARTDTQYF
TRBV4-3,.,.,TRBJ2-5,TGCGCCAGCAGCCAAGATGGGGGAGAGACCCAGTACTTC,CASSQDGGETQYF
TRBV5-6,.,.,TRBJ1-2,TGTGCCAGCAGCTTGGCGGGGATCGGCTATGGCTACACCTTC,CASSLAGIGYGYTF
TRBV5-5,once,TRBD2,TRBJ2-5,TGTGCCAGCAGCCCCGGGGGAGGGTTTGGGGAGACCCAGTACTTC,CASSPGGGFGETQYF
TRBV2,.,TRBD1,TRBJ2-7,TGTGCCAGCAGTGGGTGGACAGGGAGAGAGGGCGAGCAGTACTTC,CASSGWTGREGEQYF
TRBV5-1,.,.,TRBJ1-6,TGCGCCAGCAGCTTGGACGGACAGACGTCACCCCTCCACTTT,CASSLDGQTSPLHF
TRBV7-9,.,TRBD2,TRBJ2-1,TGTGCCAGCAGCCGGACTAGCGGGCCTTACAATGAGCAGTTCTTC,CASSRTSGPYNEQFF
TRBV7-8,.,TRBD1,TRBJ1-5,TGTGCCAGCAGCTTCTCACAGGGGAGGAATCAGCCCCAGCATTTT,CASSFSQGRNQPQHF
TRBV6-5,.,TRBD1,TRBJ2-1,TGTGCCAGCAGTTACGGGACAGGTATCTCCTACAATGAGCAGTTCTTC,CASSYGTGISYNEQFF
TRBV6-5,few,.,TRBJ2-7,TGTGCCAGCAGAAGTGACAGGATCAGCTCCTACGAGCAGTACTTC,CASRSDRISSYEQYF
TRBV5-1,.,.,TRBJ1-3,TGCGCCAGCAGCTTGGAAGTCGGTGGAAACACCATATATTTT,CASSLEVGGNTIYF
TRBV7-2,.,.,TRBJ2-7,TGTGCCAGCAGCTTCGGCAGGGACTACGAGCAGTACTTC,CASSFGRDYEQYF
TRBV3-1/TRBV3-2,.,.,TRBJ1-5,TGTGCCAGCAGCCAGGAGGGGGGCAATCAGCCCCAGCATTTT,CASSQEGGNQPQHF
TRBV6-5,.,.,TRBJ2-1,TGTGCCAGCAGTTACTGGCTAGCAGGCAATGAGCAGTTCTTC,CASSYWLAGNEQFF
TRBV10-2,.,.,TRBJ1-4,TGCGCCAGCAGTGTAGGCCCCGCCGATGAAAAACTGTTTTTT,CASSVGPADEKLFF
TRBV4-2,.,TRBD1,TRBJ2-2,TGTGCCAGCAGCCAAGAAGGGACAGGCTACACCGGGGAGCTGTTTTTT,CASSQEGTGYTGELFF
TRBV28,.,.,TRBJ1-4,TGTGCCAGCAGTTCATTGGACGGCAACGCGGGAAAACTGTTTTTT,CASSSLDGNAGKLFF
TRBV29-1,.,TRBD1,TRBJ1-1,TGCAGCGTTGAAGAAGGTAGGGGGCGGATCGGAGCTTTCTTT,CSVEEGRGRIGAFF
TRBV5-5,.,.,TRBJ1-1,TGTGCCAGCAGCTTGCGAGGAAACACTGAAGCTTTCTTT,CASSLRGNTEAFF
TRBV12-3/TRBV12-4,.,.,TRBJ1-4,TGTGCCAGCAGTTTTTTGGGCAATGAAAAACTGTTTTTT,CASSFLGNEKLFF
TRBV7-2,.,.,TRBJ2-3,TGTGCCAGCAGCTTAGGACCAGGGCACACAGATACGCAGTATTTT,CASSLGPGHTDTQYF
TRBV7-3,once,.,TRBJ1-1,TGTGCCAGCAGCTTACGGCCGGACGGTGGCACTGAAGCTTTCTTT,CASSLRPDGGTEAFF
TRBV7-2,once,.,TRBJ1-1,TGTGCCAGCAGCTTAGCGCGGTATGTGACGACAAGGAACACTGAAGCTTTCTTT,CASSLARYVTTRNTEAFF
TRBV4-2,.,.,TRBJ1-3,TGTGCCAGCAGCCAAGAAGGAACTGGAAACACCATATATTTT,CASSQEGTGNTIYF
TRBV7-8,.,.,TRBJ1-4,TGTGCCAGCAGCTTAGCTGGCCGGGGGAATGAAAAACTGTTTTTT,CASSLAGRGNEKLFF
TRBV3-1/TRBV3-2,.,TRBD1,TRBJ2-2,TGTGCCAGCAGCCAAGGCCCAGGGGGCGGCACCGGGGAGCTGTTTTTT,CASSQGPGGGTGELFF
TRBV11-2,.,TRBD1,TRBJ2-2,TGTGTGGAAGGGGGCGCCGGGGAGCTGTTTTTT,CVEGGAGELFF
TRBV5-1,.,.,TRBJ1-2,TGCGCCAGCAGTCCGGACACTAACTATGGCTACACCTTC,CASSPDTNYGYTF
TRBV5-1,.,.,TRBJ2-7,TGCGCCAGCAGCTCCCCGGAGGGGGCCCCCTCCTACGAGCAGTACTTC,CASSSPEGAPSYEQYF
TRBV28,.,.,TRBJ1-2,TGTGCCAGCAGTTTAGGGGGCCATGGCTACACCTTC,CASSLGGHGYTF
TRBV6-4,.,.,TRBJ1-2,TGTGCCAGCCCTAGCACAGCCAGGAAGGGAGCTAACTATGGCTACACCTTC,CASPSTARKGANYGYTF
TRBV18,.,TRBD1,TRBJ1-6,TGTGCCAGCTCGGACAGGGTCGGTGGTAATTCACCCCTCCACTTT,CASSDRVGGNSPLHF
TRBV6-2/TRBV6-3,once,.,TRBJ1-1,TGTGCCAGCAGCCACGCACAGGGTCCCGGGGCTTTCTTT,CASSHAQGPGAFF
TRBV6-5,.,.,TRBJ1-1,TGTGCCAGCAGGATGACAGTGAACACTGAAGCTTTCTTT,CASRMTVNTEAFF
TRBV10-3,.,.,TRBJ2-5,TGTGCCATCAGTGACTACTCCCAAGAGACCCAGTACTTC,CAISDYSQETQYF
TRBV19,.,.,TRBJ2-2,TGTGCCAGTACTCAACAGGGAAGGTTCGGGGAGCTGTTTTTT,CASTQQGRFGELFF
TRBV5-4,.,.,TRBJ2-3,TGTGCCAGCAGCTTGGAGGGGCTAGCGACGACTAGCACAGATACGCAGTATTTT,CASSLEGLATTSTDTQYF
TRBV9,.,.,TRBJ1-6,TGTGCCAGCAGCCCCGGGCCCTCCTATAATTCACCCCTCCACTTT,CASSPGPSYNSPLHF
TRBV30,.,TRBD1,TRBJ1-1,TGTGCCTGGAGTCGACAGGGGAGCACTGAAGCTTTCTTT,CAWSRQGSTEAFF